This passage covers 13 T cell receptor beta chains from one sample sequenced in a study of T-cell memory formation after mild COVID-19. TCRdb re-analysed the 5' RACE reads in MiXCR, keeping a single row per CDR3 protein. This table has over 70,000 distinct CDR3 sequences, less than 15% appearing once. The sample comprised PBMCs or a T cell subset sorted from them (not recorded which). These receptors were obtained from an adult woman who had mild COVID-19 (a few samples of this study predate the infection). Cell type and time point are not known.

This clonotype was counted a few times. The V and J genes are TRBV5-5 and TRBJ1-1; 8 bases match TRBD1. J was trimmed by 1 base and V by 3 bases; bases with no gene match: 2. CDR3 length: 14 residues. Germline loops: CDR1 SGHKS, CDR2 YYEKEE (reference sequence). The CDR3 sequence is CASSSGQGNTEAFF. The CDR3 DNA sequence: TGTGCCAGCAGCTCCGGACAGGGGAACACTGAAGCTTTCTTT.

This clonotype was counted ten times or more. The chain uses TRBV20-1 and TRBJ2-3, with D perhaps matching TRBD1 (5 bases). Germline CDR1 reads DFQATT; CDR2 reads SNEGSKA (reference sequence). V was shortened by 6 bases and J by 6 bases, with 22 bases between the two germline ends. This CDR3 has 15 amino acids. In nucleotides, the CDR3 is TGCAGTGCCACTCAGACTCGGACATCCACGGATACGCAGTATTTT. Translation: CSATQTRTSTDTQYF.

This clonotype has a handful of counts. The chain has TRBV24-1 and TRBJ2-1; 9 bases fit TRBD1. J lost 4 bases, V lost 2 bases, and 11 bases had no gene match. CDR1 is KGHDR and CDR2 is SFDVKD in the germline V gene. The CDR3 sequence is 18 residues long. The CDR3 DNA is TGTGCCACCAGTGATTCACGCAACCGGGACAGGGTGTACAATGAGCAGTTCTTC. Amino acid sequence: CATSDSRNRDRVYNEQFF.

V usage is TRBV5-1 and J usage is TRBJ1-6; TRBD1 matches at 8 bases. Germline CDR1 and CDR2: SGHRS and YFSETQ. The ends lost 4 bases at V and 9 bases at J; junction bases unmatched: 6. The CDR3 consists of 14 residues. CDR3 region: CASSRDRGSSPLHF. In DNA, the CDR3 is TGCGCCAGCAGCCGAGACAGGGGAAGTTCACCCCTCCACTTT.

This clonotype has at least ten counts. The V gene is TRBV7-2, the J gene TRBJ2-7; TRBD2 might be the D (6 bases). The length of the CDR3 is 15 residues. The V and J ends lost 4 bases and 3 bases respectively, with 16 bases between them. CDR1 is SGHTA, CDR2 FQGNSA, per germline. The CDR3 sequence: CASSSTTRLSYEQYF. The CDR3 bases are TGTGCCAGCAGCTCCACGACTAGACTAAGCTACGAGCAGTACTTC. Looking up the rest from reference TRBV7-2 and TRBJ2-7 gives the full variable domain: GAGVSQSPSNKVTEKGKDVELRCDPISGHTALYWYRQSLGQGLEFLIYFQGNSAPDKSGLPSDRFSAERTGGSVSTLTIQRTQQEDSAVYLCASSSTTRLSYEQYFGPGTRLTVT.

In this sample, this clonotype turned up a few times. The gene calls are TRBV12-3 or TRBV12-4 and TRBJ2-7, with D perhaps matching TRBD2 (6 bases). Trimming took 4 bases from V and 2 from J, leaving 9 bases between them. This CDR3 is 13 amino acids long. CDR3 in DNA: TGTGCCAGCAGTTCGGGACTGCCCTACGAGCAGTACTTC. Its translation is CASSSGLPYEQYF.

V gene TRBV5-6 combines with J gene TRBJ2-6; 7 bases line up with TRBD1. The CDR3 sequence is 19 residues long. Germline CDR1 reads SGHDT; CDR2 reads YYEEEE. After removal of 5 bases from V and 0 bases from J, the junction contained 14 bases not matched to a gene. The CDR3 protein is CASRPPPETGSSGANVLTF. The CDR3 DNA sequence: TGTGCCAGCAGGCCCCCGCCGGAGACAGGGAGCTCTGGGGCCAACGTCCTGACTTTC. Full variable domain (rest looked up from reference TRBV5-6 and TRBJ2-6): DAGVTQSPTHLIKTRGQQVTLRCSPKSGHDTVSWYQQALGQGPQFIFQYYEEEERQRGNFPDRFSGHQFPNYSSELNVNALLLGDSALYLCASRPPPETGSSGANVLTFGAGSRLTVL.

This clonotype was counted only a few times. The CDR3 DNA reads as TGTGCCAGCAGCTTAGCCCTAGCGGGAGCCGGGGAGCTGTTTTTT. It yields the protein CASSLALAGAGELFF. The V and J genes are TRBV7-6 and TRBJ2-2; 10 bases align to TRBD2. This CDR3 is built from 15 residues. Germline trimming cut 0 bases from V and 6 bases from J; bases unmatched to any gene: 1. The germline CDR1 and CDR2 sequences are SGHVS and FNYEAQ.

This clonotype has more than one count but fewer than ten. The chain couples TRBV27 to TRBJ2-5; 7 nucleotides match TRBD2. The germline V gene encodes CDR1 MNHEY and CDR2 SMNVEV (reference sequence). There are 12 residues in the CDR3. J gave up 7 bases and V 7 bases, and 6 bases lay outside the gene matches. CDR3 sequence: CASMATGGTQYF. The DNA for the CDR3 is TGTGCCAGCATGGCCACGGGGGGGACCCAGTACTTC.

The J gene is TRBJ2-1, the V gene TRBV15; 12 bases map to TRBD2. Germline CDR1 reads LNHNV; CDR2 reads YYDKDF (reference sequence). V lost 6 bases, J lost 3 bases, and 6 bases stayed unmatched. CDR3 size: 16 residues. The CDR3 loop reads CATSLLAGGVYNEQFF. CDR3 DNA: TGTGCCACCAGTTTACTAGCGGGGGGCGTCTACAATGAGCAGTTCTTC. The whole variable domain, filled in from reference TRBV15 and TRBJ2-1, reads DAMVIQNPRYQVTQFGKPVTLSCSQTLNHNVMYWYQQKSSQAPKLLFHYYDKDFNNEADTPDNFQSRRPNTSFCFLDIRSPGLGDTAMYLCATSLLAGGVYNEQFFGPGTRLTVL.

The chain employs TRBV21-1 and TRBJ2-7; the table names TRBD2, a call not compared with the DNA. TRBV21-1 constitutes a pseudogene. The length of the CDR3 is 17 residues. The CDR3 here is CASSIPSRGTVAYEQYF. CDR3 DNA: TGTGCCAGCAGCATTCCTAGCCGCGGGACGGTGGCCTACGAGCAGTACTTC.

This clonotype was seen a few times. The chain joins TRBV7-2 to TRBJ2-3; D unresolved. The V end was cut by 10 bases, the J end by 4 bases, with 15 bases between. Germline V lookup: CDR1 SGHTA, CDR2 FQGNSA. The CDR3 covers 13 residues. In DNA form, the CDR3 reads TGTGCCACCGTCCTCATAATGGCAGATACGCAGTATTTT. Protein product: CATVLIMADTQYF. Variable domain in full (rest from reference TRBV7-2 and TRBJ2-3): GAGVSQSPSNKVTEKGKDVELRCDPISGHTALYWYRQSLGQGLEFLIYFQGNSAPDKSGLPSDRFSAERTGGSVSTLTIQRTQQEDSAVYLCATVLIMADTQYFGPGTRLTVL.

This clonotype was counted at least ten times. The CDR3 region has the DNA TGCAGCGTTGAGGTGGAATTCCTTCAAGAGACCCAGTACTTC. Residues: CSVEVEFLQETQYF. This sequence joins TRBV29-1 and TRBJ2-5; D unclear. V lost 3 bases and J lost 2, with 13 bases in between. Per the germline V gene, CDR1 is SQVTM and CDR2 is ANQGSEA. This CDR3 comprises 14 residues.